The source of this T cell receptor beta chain is a study of T cells in Graves' hyperthyroidism and ophthalmopathy. V dropped 1 base and J dropped 8 bases, with 12 bases sitting between them. This CDR3 is built from 14 residues. The germline V gene has CDR1 MNHNS and CDR2 SASEGT. It was RNA transcripts that yielded the amplified TCR beta CDR3 regions. RT-PCR in the first round (using the HTBI primer set) targeted the TCR CDR3. One entry per CDR3 protein, called by TCRdb with MiXCR from the multiplex PCR reads. Here the sample spans more than 650,000 distinct CDR3 sequences, roughly 15% being singletons.

V gene TRBV6-1 combines with J gene TRBJ2-1; D is undetermined. The sequence came from a woman under 30 with Graves' hyperthyroidism. Input material: blood. The CDR3 spells CASSEEASYYEQFF. The CDR3 nucleotides are TGTGCCAGCAGTGAAGAGGCTAGTTACTATGAGCAGTTCTTC.